These 3 T cell receptor beta chains were all obtained from the same sample, sequenced in a study of CD8 T cell repertoires and HIV-1 epitope variants (dated by TCRdb to the early 2020s). Their cognate antigens are unknown. Library preparation was by the immunoSEQ multiplex PCR assay. TCRdb re-hosts the immuneACCESS table, in-frame sequences only. Its copies lack some clones; in the studies checked, an unresolved V gene accounts for under half of them, and the cause for the rest is not known. The sample profile shows about 2,200 clones; almost 75% of them were found once. Of the sample, roughly 45% falls within the top ten clones. The sequenced sample was cultured CD8+ T cells derived from PBMCs. All receptors derive from a male donor with HIV.

The chain has TRBV19 and TRBJ2-2; TRBD1 or TRBD2 may be the D gene (5 bases each). The V end lost 8 bases, the J end lost 3 bases, and 10 bases lay between the germline ends. This CDR3 is built from 13 residues. Germline V gives CDR1 LNHDA, CDR2 SQIVND (reference sequence). The CDR3: CASGWGYTGELFF. The CDR3 nucleotides read TGTGCCAGTGGGTGGGGGTACACCGGGGAGCTGTTTTTT.

The chain is built from TRBV28 and TRBJ1-5; 11 nucleotides line up with TRBD1. J was trimmed by 6 bases and V by 3 bases; bases with no gene match: 4. The CDR3 length is 15 residues. Per the germline V gene, CDR1 is MDHEN and CDR2 is SYDVKM. The CDR3 here is CASSLGQGGTQPQHF. The CDR3 DNA follows: TGTGCCAGCAGTTTGGGACAGGGGGGGACTCAGCCCCAGCATTTT.

The chain joins TRBV7-6 to TRBJ2-7; no definite D call. CDR3 length: 14 residues. The V gene lost 2 bases and the J gene lost 1 base, with 9 bases spanning the gap. The germline CDR1 and CDR2 sequences are SGHVS and FNYEAQ. The CDR3 loop reads CASSLLDGSYEQYF. Written as DNA, the CDR3 is TGTGCCAGCAGCTTACTGGACGGATCCTACGAGCAGTACTTC.